The 20 T cell receptor beta chains reported below all come from one sample, sequenced in a study of T cells in Graves' hyperthyroidism and ophthalmopathy. Amplified regions were TCR beta CDR3 sequences from RNA transcripts. HTBI primers were the set used in a first-round RT-PCR of the TCR CDR3. TCRdb re-analysed the multiplex PCR reads in MiXCR, keeping a single row per CDR3 protein. The sample consists of over 500,000 distinct CDR3 sequences, about 45% of them appearing once. Sequencing was done on a sample of peripheral blood or thyroid tissue (not recorded which). The receptors were gathered from an adult woman with Graves' disease, either hyperthyroidism or ophthalmopathy (not recorded which).

In this sample, this clonotype turned up many times. The rearrangement links TRBV29-1 to TRBJ2-5; D may correspond to TRBD1 or TRBD2 (5 bases each). Between the trimmed V and J ends, which lost 7 bases and 7 bases, there was a span of 25 bases. CDR1 is SQVTM, CDR2 ANQGSEA, per germline. The CDR3 length is 15 residues. CDR3 sequence reads: CSAEGQRANRATQYF. CDR3 coding DNA: TGCAGCGCAGAGGGGCAACGAGCGAATCGTGCGACCCAGTACTTC. Filled out from reference TRBV29-1 and TRBJ2-5, the complete variable domain reads SAVISQKPSRDICQRGTSLTIQCQVDSQVTMMFWYRQQPGQSLTLIATANQGSEATYESGFVIDKFPISRPNLTFSTLTVSNMSPEDSSIYLCSAEGQRANRATQYFGPGTRLLVL.

This clonotype was seen many times. The chain carries TRBV5-5 and TRBJ1-5, with D hard to call. Germline-derived CDR1 and CDR2 are SGHKS and YYEKEE (reference sequence). The CDR3 loop spans 14 amino acids. V was pared by 0 bases and J by 0 bases, with 4 bases between. The CDR3, as DNA: TGTGCCAGCAGCTTGGCTGATAGCAATCAGCCCCAGCATTTT. Encoded protein: CASSLADSNQPQHF.

The rearrangement joins TRBV20-1 to TRBJ1-5; the D gene is possibly TRBD1 (5 bases). V lost 1 base, J lost 11 bases, and 15 bases lay in between. Germline V gene sequence: CDR1 DFQATT, CDR2 SNEGSKA (reference sequence). The CDR3 sequence is 13 residues long. CDR3 DNA: TGCAGTGCTAGAGGGGTCGGAGGGGAGACCCAGCATTTT. Translation gives CSARGVGGETQHF.

This clonotype was detected a few times. The V gene is TRBV9, the J gene TRBJ1-2; D is unclear. The V end was cut by 4 bases, the J end by 4 bases, with 11 bases between. Germline V CDR1 and CDR2: SGDLS, YYNGEE. There are 13 residues in the CDR3. For the CDR3, the DNA is TGTGCCAGCAGCCCAGGCAGGCCCTATGGCTACACCTTC. It translates to CASSPGRPYGYTF.

This clonotype was seen repeatedly, ten times or more. The chain is built from TRBV27 and TRBJ1-5, with D unresolved. CDR1 and CDR2 from the germline V gene are MNHEY and SMNVEV (reference sequence). This CDR3 is built from 14 residues. Trimming cost V 3 bases and J 2 bases, with 8 bases left between them. Here the CDR3 reads CASSLKGRNQPQHF. CDR3 DNA: TGTGCCAGCAGTTTGAAAGGGCGCAATCAGCCCCAGCATTTT.

This clonotype has a handful of counts. J is TRBJ1-2 and V is TRBV24-1; D might be TRBD1 (6 bases). The germline V and J ends were trimmed by 6 bases and 3 bases, with 13 bases remaining between them. This CDR3 region has 14 residues. Germline-derived CDR1 and CDR2 are KGHDR and SFDVKD. The chain's CDR3 is CATSRGAGDYGYTF. CDR3 in DNA: TGTGCCACCAGTCGGGGGGCTGGGGACTATGGCTACACCTTC.

The V gene is TRBV20-1, the J gene TRBJ1-2; D is perhaps TRBD1 (5 bases). The CDR3 is made up of 14 amino acids. The V and J ends lost 7 bases and 6 bases respectively, with 21 bases between them. Germline CDR1 is DFQATT and CDR2 is SNEGSKA (reference sequence). CDR3 sequence (DNA): TGCAGTGTACCGGGAGCGCCCGGGGACGATGGCTACACCTTC. Translating it yields CSVPGAPGDDGYTF.

This clonotype has at least ten counts. This chain joins TRBV20-1 and TRBJ2-2, with 7 bases identical to TRBD2. This CDR3 region has 15 residues. V dropped 5 bases and J dropped 4; count of bases not matched to a gene: 10. Germline V lookup: CDR1 DFQATT, CDR2 SNEGSKA (reference sequence). CDR3: CSADGGAGSTGELFF. The CDR3 DNA is TGCAGTGCTGACGGCGGAGCGGGATCCACCGGGGAGCTGTTTTTT.

Regarding this clonotype: One end of the junction fails to match germline, which may point to a read error. V gene TRBV7-7 combines with J gene TRBJ1-4, with D unclear. The germline gives CDR1 SSHAT, CDR2 FNYEAQ (reference sequence). The CDR3 contains 16 residues. This CDR3 reads CASSVPFEGVREKLFF. For the CDR3, the DNA is TGTGCTAGCAGCGTCCCTTTTGAGGGAGTGAGGGAAAAACTGTTTTTT.

At least ten counts were recorded for this clonotype. Here the CDR3 DNA reads TGTGCCAGCGGTTTATCAGGGGAGACTGAAGCTTTCTTT. Its protein is CASGLSGETEAFF. V and J are TRBV9 and TRBJ1-1, with a possible D match to TRBD1 (6 bases). V was clipped by 7 bases and J by 5 bases, with 15 bases between them. The CDR3 is 13 residues long. The V gene's germline CDR1 is SGDLS and CDR2 YYNGEE.

This clonotype was counted between two and nine times. The rearrangement links TRBV7-9 to TRBJ2-7; D is perhaps TRBD1 or TRBD2 (5 bases each). The length of the CDR3 is 15 residues. V shed 6 bases and J shed 3 bases, with 18 bases lying between them. From germline, CDR1 is SEHNR and CDR2 FQNEAQ (reference sequence). CDR3 residues: CASSLPRAGSYEQYF. Here the CDR3 DNA reads TGTGCCAGCAGTTTACCCAGGGCTGGGAGCTACGAGCAGTACTTC.

Ten or more counts support this clonotype. The genes are TRBV5-6 and TRBJ1-5; D unresolved. Between the trimmed V and J ends, which lost 0 bases and 5 bases, there was a span of 12 bases. The CDR3 totals 15 residues. CDR1 and CDR2 (germline): SGHDT, YYEEEE. CDR3 protein: CASSLGPERDQPQHF. The CDR3 region has the DNA TGTGCCAGCAGCTTGGGTCCGGAGAGAGATCAGCCCCAGCATTTT.

This clonotype showed up just a few times. The CDR3 reads CSVSGGGEKLFF. The CDR3 DNA follows: TGCAGCGTCTCAGGGGGCGGTGAAAAACTGTTTTTT. This chain connects TRBV29-1 to TRBJ1-4, with 8 bases fitting TRBD1. From germline, CDR1 is SQVTM and CDR2 ANQGSEA. V trimming: 6 bases; J trimming: 7 bases; junction bases outside the gene matches: 4. CDR3 size: 12 residues.

The chain links TRBV2 to TRBJ2-5, with 8 bases lining up with TRBD2. In germline, CDR1 is SNHLY, CDR2 FYNNEI. Trimming took 1 base from V and 6 from J; bases not matched to a gene: 7. This CDR3 has 15 residues. Here the CDR3 reads CASSEGVTSVQTQYF. In nucleotides, the CDR3 is TGTGCCAGCAGTGAAGGGGTGACTAGCGTCCAGACCCAGTACTTC.

This clonotype was detected many times. The genes are TRBV20-1 and TRBJ2-5; 9 positions match TRBD1. The length of the CDR3 is 17 residues. Germline assignment: CDR1 DFQATT and CDR2 SNEGSKA (reference sequence). V trimming: 5 bases; J trimming: 5 bases; junction bases outside the gene matches: 18. CDR3 loop: CSAATLPGQGTWETQYF. In DNA, the CDR3 is TGCAGTGCTGCCACGCTACCGGGACAGGGTACTTGGGAGACCCAGTACTTC.

V usage is TRBV2 and J usage is TRBJ1-6, with a weak D call TRBD1 (5 bases). The CDR3 loop spans 15 amino acids. V was pared by 2 bases and J by 8 bases, with 13 bases between. Germline V lookup: CDR1 SNHLY, CDR2 FYNNEI. CDR3 amino acids: CASSEQGLGDSPLHF. As DNA, the CDR3 is TGTGCCAGCAGTGAACAGGGTTTGGGCGATTCACCCCTCCACTTT.

DNA of the CDR3: TGTGCCAGCAGTTTTAGGGCGTCGCAGCCCCAGCATTTT. It translates to CASSFRASQPQHF. The rearrangement links TRBV12-3 or TRBV12-4 to TRBJ1-5; D is uncertain. The CDR3 runs to 13 residues. V lost 3 bases and J 7 bases, leaving 10 bases between the germline ends.

To note about this clonotype: The junction departs from germline at one end; a sequencing error may be responsible. The chain recombines TRBV7-2 with TRBJ2-7; TRBD1 matches 7 bases. CDR3 length: 12 residues. Per germline, CDR1 SGHTA and CDR2 FQGNSA. CDR3 in DNA: TGTGCCGGCAGCTTGGACAGGTACGAGCAGTACTTC. As protein: CAGSLDRYEQYF.

The chain employs TRBV13 and TRBJ1-1, with D uncertain. The length of the CDR3 is 12 residues. The V and J ends lost 2 bases and 7 bases respectively, with 8 bases between them. Germline loops: CDR1 PRHDT, CDR2 FYEKMQ (reference sequence). CDR3 DNA sequence: TGTGCCAGCAGCTTAAATCAGGATGAAGCTTTCTTT. Translating gives CASSLNQDEAFF. The entire variable domain, with the rest obtained from reference TRBV13 and TRBJ1-1, is as follows: AAGVIQSPRHLIKEKRETATLKCYPIPRHDTVYWYQQGPGQDPQFLISFYEKMQSDKGSIPDRFSAQQFSDYHSELNMSSLELGDSALYFCASSLNQDEAFFGQGTRLTVV.

Only one count was recorded for this clonotype. At one of its ends the junction is not consistent with the germline gene, which may arise from a read error. The CDR3 DNA reads as TGTGCCAACAGCCAATACGGCAGGGACGAAGCTTTCTTT. Its protein is CANSQYGRDEAFF. This chain links TRBV3-1 with TRBJ1-1, with D maybe TRBD1 (5 bases). Germline assignment: CDR1 LGHDT and CDR2 YNNKEL (reference sequence). There are 13 residues in the CDR3.